What follows are 25 T cell receptor beta chains derived from one specimen sequenced in a study of blood T cell repertoires in COVID-19 (dated by TCRdb to the early 2020s). Receptors were amplified or captured by the immunoSEQ multiplex PCR assay. The clones in this table, taken by TCRdb from immuneACCESS, are in-frame only. Not every clone is retained; where verified, under half of the shortfall comes from an unresolved V gene, and the cause of the rest is unknown. Within this sample are hundreds of thousands of clones, with roughly 90% of them counted one time only. The ten largest make up around 2.8% of the sample. Material for sequencing was peripheral blood. These receptors came from a woman in her twenties or thirties with COVID-19, enrolled during active disease.

This sequence joins TRBV3-1 (or the pseudogene TRBV3-2) and TRBJ2-4; tentatively, D is TRBD1 (6 bases). The germline gives CDR1 LGHDT, CDR2 YNNKEL (reference sequence). V lost 4 bases and J 7 bases, leaving 8 bases between the germline ends. The CDR3 spans 12 residues. The CDR3 protein is CASSPQGNIQYF. The DNA of the CDR3 is TGTGCCAGCAGCCCCCAGGGGAACATTCAGTACTTC.

The V call is TRBV28, the J call TRBJ2-2; 7 bases fit TRBD2. V was pared by 7 bases and J by 3 bases, with 2 bases of the junction left unmatched. This CDR3 region has 13 residues. The V gene's germline CDR1 is MDHEN and CDR2 SYDVKM. CDR3 nucleotide sequence: TGTGCCAGCATCCGGGGGGACACCGGGGAGCTGTTTTTT. It translates to CASIRGDTGELFF.

This chain joins TRBV5-1 and TRBJ2-3; TRBD1 is a possible D gene (5 bases). Germline loops: CDR1 SGHRS, CDR2 YFSETQ. The CDR3 sequence is 17 residues long. V was trimmed by 0 bases and J by 4 bases, leaving 18 bases between them. The CDR3 region is CASSLGSQGTRADTQYF. In nucleotides, the CDR3 is TGCGCCAGCAGCTTGGGGAGTCAGGGAACCAGGGCAGATACGCAGTATTTT.

The CDR3 region is CATSPGQTYGYTF. CDR3 coding DNA: TGTGCCACCAGCCCCGGACAGACCTATGGCTACACCTTC. This chain links TRBV15 with TRBJ1-2, with D possibly matching TRBD1 (6 bases). Trimming took off 5 bases at V and 4 bases at J, with 11 bases between the two ends. The CDR3 is 13 residues long. Per germline, CDR1 LNHNV and CDR2 YYDKDF (reference sequence).

The rearrangement uses TRBV6-5 and TRBJ1-6; no clear D gene. Trimming left V 6 bases short and J 0 bases short, with 9 bases between. This CDR3 spans 15 amino acids. CDR1 is MNHEY and CDR2 is SVGAGI in the germline V gene. CDR3 sequence: CASRGEYSYNSPLHF. Written as DNA, the CDR3 is TGTGCCAGCAGGGGCGAGTACTCCTATAATTCACCCCTCCACTTT.

The chain uses TRBV10-3 and TRBJ1-2, with 8 positions matching TRBD1. The V gene's germline CDR1 is ENHRY and CDR2 SYGVKD. After removal of 6 bases from V and 4 bases from J, the junction contained 13 bases not matched to a gene. This CDR3 region has 16 residues. CDR3: CAISGNRQGRSYGYTF. CDR3 bases: TGTGCCATCAGCGGGAACAGACAGGGGCGCAGCTATGGCTACACCTTC.

The chain has TRBV18 and TRBJ2-2; TRBD2 matches 7 bases. The CDR3 covers 16 residues. Trimming took 2 bases from V and 6 from J; bases not matched to a gene: 9. Germline V CDR1 and CDR2: KGHSH, LQKENI. DNA of the CDR3: TGTGCCAGCTCACCAGGGGAGGGACGGATCGCCGGGGAGCTGTTTTTT. Translated, it gives CASSPGEGRIAGELFF.

V usage is TRBV7-2 and J usage is TRBJ1-2, with 8 bases matching TRBD1. CDR1 is SGHTA and CDR2 is FQGNSA in the germline V gene. J lost 7 bases, V lost 6 bases, and 7 bases had no gene match. The CDR3 loop spans 13 amino acids. CDR3 sequence (DNA): TGTGCCAGCAGGGATACAGGGGGTGCTGGCTACACCTTC. It yields the protein CASRDTGGAGYTF.

The genes are TRBV2 and TRBJ2-5; D remains ambiguous. Germline V gives CDR1 SNHLY, CDR2 FYNNEI. CDR3 size: 12 residues. Trimming left V 7 bases short and J 1 base short, with 7 bases between. The CDR3 coding sequence is TGTGCCAGCACGCCAGGCCAAGAGACCCAGTACTTC. This encodes CASTPGQETQYF.

The CDR3 spells CASRAQTGFSYEQYF. CDR3 DNA sequence: TGTGCCAGCAGGGCCCAAACGGGTTTCTCCTACGAGCAGTACTTC. The chain has TRBV27 and TRBJ2-7; D is uncertain. The CDR3 totals 15 residues. V lost 6 bases and J lost 0, with 15 bases in between. Germline loops: CDR1 MNHEY, CDR2 SMNVEV (reference sequence).

The rearrangement links TRBV18 to TRBJ2-7; D gene ambiguous. The CDR3 runs to 12 residues. V was pared by 3 bases and J by 5 bases, with 8 bases between. CDR1 is KGHSH, CDR2 LQKENI, per germline. CDR3 DNA: TGTGCCAGCTCACCTAACAGAGACGAGCAGTACTTC. Its protein product is CASSPNRDEQYF.

Here the CDR3 reads CSVSLAGGTDTQYF. CDR3 DNA sequence: TGCAGCGTGTCCCTAGCGGGGGGTACAGATACGCAGTATTTT. This rearrangement joins TRBV29-1 to TRBJ2-3; TRBD2 agrees at 11 bases. V shed 6 bases, J shed 3 bases, and the junction held 5 bases outside the gene matches. The length of the CDR3 is 14 residues. Germline V gene data show CDR1 as SQVTM and CDR2 as ANQGSEA.

The V and J genes are TRBV5-1 and TRBJ2-7; 10 bases map to TRBD1. V dropped 0 bases and J dropped 6; count of bases not matched to a gene: 6. CDR3 length: 15 residues. The V gene's germline CDR1 is SGHRS and CDR2 YFSETQ. CDR3 protein: CASSLGRQGAGEQYF. The CDR3 coding sequence is TGCGCCAGCAGCTTGGGAAGACAGGGGGCTGGCGAGCAGTACTTC.

V is TRBV9 and J is TRBJ2-3; 12 positions match TRBD1. The CDR3 contains 16 residues. The germline gives CDR1 SGDLS, CDR2 YYNGEE. Germline trimming cut 7 bases from V and 1 base from J; bases unmatched to any gene: 7. The DNA for the CDR3 is TGTGCCAGCGAGAAGGGACAGGGGGCTGGCACAGATACGCAGTATTTT. Translation gives CASEKGQGAGTDTQYF.

V and J are TRBV6-1 and TRBJ2-2; TRBD1 agrees at 7 bases. In germline, CDR1 is MNHNS, CDR2 SASEGT. This CDR3 spans 15 amino acids. Trimming at V came to 2 bases and at J to 6 bases, leaving 6 bases not matched to a gene. The CDR3 here is CASSEIVGGSGELFF. CDR3 nucleotides: TGTGCCAGCAGTGAAATCGTAGGGGGCTCCGGGGAGCTGTTTTTT.

This chain links TRBV30 with TRBJ2-3; 11 nucleotides agree with TRBD2. Germline loops: CDR1 GTSNPN, CDR2 SVGIG (reference sequence). The CDR3 covers 15 residues. With V trimmed by 5 bases and J by 4 bases, 8 bases remained unmatched. CDR3 in DNA: TGTGCCTGGGGCACTGGGACTAGCGGTCCAGATACGCAGTATTTT. Its protein is CAWGTGTSGPDTQYF.

The V gene is TRBV18, the J gene TRBJ1-3, with D hard to call. CDR3 length: 14 residues. Germline V CDR1 and CDR2: KGHSH, LQKENI. With 3 bases removed from V and 4 bases from J, the gap between germline ends came to 10 bases. In nucleotides, the CDR3 is TGTGCCAGCTCACCCATCGGTCTGGGAAACACCATATATTTT. As protein: CASSPIGLGNTIYF.

The chain joins TRBV27 to TRBJ1-1, with D possibly TRBD1 on 6 matching bases. The CDR3 length is 15 residues. Trimming left V 2 bases short and J 7 bases short, with 17 bases between. The germline CDR1 and CDR2 sequences are MNHEY and SMNVEV (reference sequence). The CDR3: CASSLIGDTPLEAFF. The CDR3 DNA reads as TGTGCCAGCAGTTTAATTGGGGACACCCCTCTTGAAGCTTTCTTT.

CDR3 nucleotides: TGCGCCAGCAGCCAACAGGGGATTGAGGAGACCCAGTACTTC. It specifies CASSQQGIEETQYF. V is TRBV4-3 and J is TRBJ2-5; D is possibly TRBD1 (6 bases). Germline V CDR1 and CDR2: LGHNA, YSLEER. The length of the CDR3 is 14 residues. V lost 2 bases, J lost 5 bases, and 12 bases lay in between.

This chain connects TRBV11-2 to TRBJ2-3; D might be TRBD1 (5 bases). Trimming took 1 base from V and 1 from J, leaving 9 bases between them. The CDR3 is 15 residues long. Germline values: CDR1 SGHAT, CDR2 FQNNGV. As DNA, the CDR3 is TGTGCCAGCAGCTTAGTAGGGGTTGGCACAGATACGCAGTATTTT. Translation: CASSLVGVGTDTQYF.

In nucleotides, the CDR3 is TGTGCCAGCATTTTGCCGGACAGGGGTGGTTCCCCTTTCTTT. As protein: CASILPDRGGSPFF. This chain links TRBV2 with TRBJ1-1, with 9 bases that match TRBD1. CDR3 length equals 14 residues. Germline trimming cut 7 bases from V and 12 bases from J; bases unmatched to any gene: 15. The germline CDR1 and CDR2 sequences are SNHLY and FYNNEI.

This clone is a singleton in its sample. The chain carries TRBV13 and TRBJ2-7; TRBD1 matches 7 bases. With 4 bases clipped from V and 0 bases from J, the junction kept 3 bases outside the gene matches. The CDR3 loop spans 14 amino acids. Germline CDR1 is PRHDT and CDR2 is FYEKMQ (reference sequence). CDR3 loop: CASSSGQHSYEQYF. As DNA, the CDR3 is TGTGCCAGCAGCTCGGGACAGCACTCCTACGAGCAGTACTTC.

This chain connects TRBV27 to TRBJ2-6; possible D gene TRBD2, 5 bases. In germline, CDR1 is MNHEY, CDR2 SMNVEV (reference sequence). This CDR3 comprises 15 residues. V was pared by 3 bases and J by 1 base, with 7 bases between. The CDR3 region has the DNA TGTGCCAGCAGTTTGAGGGTATCTGGGGCCAACGTCCTGACTTTC. This gives the protein CASSLRVSGANVLTF.

The chain employs TRBV24-1 and TRBJ2-3; 7 bases are a match to TRBD1. CDR1 and CDR2 from the germline V gene are KGHDR and SFDVKD. The CDR3 sequence is 13 residues long. V shed 1 base and J 9 bases; nucleotides not matched to a gene: 3. Here the CDR3 DNA reads TGTGCCACCAGTGATTTTCAGGGGGACACGCAGTATTTT. Translated, it gives CATSDFQGDTQYF.

V gene TRBV21-1 combines with J gene TRBJ2-1; the table names TRBD1, a call not compared with the DNA. TRBV21-1 is given as a pseudogene. The CDR3 length is 18 residues. The chain's CDR3 is CASSKEGNGRARHNEQFF. Written as DNA, the CDR3 is TGTGCCAGCAGCAAAGAAGGGAACGGCAGGGCGCGACACAATGAGCAGTTCTTC.